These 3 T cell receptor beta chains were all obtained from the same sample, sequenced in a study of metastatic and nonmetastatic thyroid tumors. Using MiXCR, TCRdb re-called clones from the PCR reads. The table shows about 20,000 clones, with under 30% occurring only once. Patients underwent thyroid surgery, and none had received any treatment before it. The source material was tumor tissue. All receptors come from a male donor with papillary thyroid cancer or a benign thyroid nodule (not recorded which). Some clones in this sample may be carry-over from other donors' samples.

For the CDR3, the DNA is TGTGCCAGCAGCGGACAGGGAGCTTATCAGCCCCAGCATTTT. It encodes CASSGQGAYQPQHF. This chain connects TRBV14 to TRBJ1-5, with TRBD1 matching 8 bases. In germline, CDR1 is SGHDN, CDR2 FVKESK. The V gene end was trimmed by 5 bases and the J gene end by 5 bases; junction bases not matched to a gene: 5. This CDR3 region has 14 residues.

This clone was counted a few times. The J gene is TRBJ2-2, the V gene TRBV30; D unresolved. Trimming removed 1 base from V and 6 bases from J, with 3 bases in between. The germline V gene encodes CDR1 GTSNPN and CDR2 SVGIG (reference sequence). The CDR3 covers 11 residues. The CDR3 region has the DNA TGTGCCTGGAGTGGAGCCGGGGAGCTGTTTTTT. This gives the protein CAWSGAGELFF.

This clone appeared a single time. The CDR3 protein is CASSQGDKIYEQYV. The CDR3, as DNA: TGCGCCAGCAGCCAGGGGGACAAGATCTACGAGCAGTACGTC. The chain recombines TRBV4-1 with TRBJ2-7; D might be TRBD1 (6 bases). The V gene lost 3 bases and the J gene lost 3 bases, with 12 bases spanning the gap. The germline CDR1 and CDR2 sequences are MGHRA and YSYEKL. This CDR3 has 14 amino acids.